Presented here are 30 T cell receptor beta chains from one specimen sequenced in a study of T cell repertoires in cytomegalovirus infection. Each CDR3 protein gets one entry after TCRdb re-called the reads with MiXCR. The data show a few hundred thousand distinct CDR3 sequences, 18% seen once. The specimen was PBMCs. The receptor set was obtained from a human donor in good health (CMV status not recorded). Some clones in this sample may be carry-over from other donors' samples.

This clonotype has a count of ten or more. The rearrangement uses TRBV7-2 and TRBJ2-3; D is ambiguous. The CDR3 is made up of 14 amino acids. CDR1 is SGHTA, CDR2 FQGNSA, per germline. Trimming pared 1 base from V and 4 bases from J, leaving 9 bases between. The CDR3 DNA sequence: TGTGCCAGCAGCTTAGGAGGCCCCCCAGATACGCAGTATTTT. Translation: CASSLGGPPDTQYF.

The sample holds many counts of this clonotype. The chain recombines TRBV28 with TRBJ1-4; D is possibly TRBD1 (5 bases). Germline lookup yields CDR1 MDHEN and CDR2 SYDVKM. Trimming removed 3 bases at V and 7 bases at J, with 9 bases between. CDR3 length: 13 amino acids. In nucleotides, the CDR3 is TGTGCCAGCAGTTTTCGGAGGGGTGAAAAACTGTTTTTT. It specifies CASSFRRGEKLFF.

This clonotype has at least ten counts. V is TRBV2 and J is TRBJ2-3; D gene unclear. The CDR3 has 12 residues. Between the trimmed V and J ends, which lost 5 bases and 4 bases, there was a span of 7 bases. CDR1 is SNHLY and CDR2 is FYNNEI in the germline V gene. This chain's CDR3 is CASSIGADTQYF. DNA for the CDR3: TGTGCCAGCAGTATAGGTGCAGATACGCAGTATTTT.

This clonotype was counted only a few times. Here the CDR3 reads CSVKGYTGELFF. Written as DNA, the CDR3 is TGCAGCGTTAAGGGATACACCGGGGAGCTGTTTTTT. The chain has TRBV29-1 and TRBJ2-2; D remains unclear. Germline CDR1 SQVTM, CDR2 ANQGSEA. The germline V and J ends were trimmed by 5 bases and 3 bases, with 7 bases remaining between them. The CDR3 contains 12 residues.

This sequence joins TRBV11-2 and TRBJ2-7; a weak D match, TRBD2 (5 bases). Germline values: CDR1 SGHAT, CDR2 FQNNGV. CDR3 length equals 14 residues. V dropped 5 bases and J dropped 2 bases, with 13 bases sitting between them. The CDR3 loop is CASSPNGLAYEQYF. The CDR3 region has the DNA TGTGCCAGCAGCCCCAACGGACTCGCCTACGAGCAGTACTTC.

The CDR3 nucleotides are TGTGCCAGCAGAAGGGACAGGGGAGAGACTGAAGCTTTCTTT. Translating gives CASRRDRGETEAFF. The chain joins TRBV5-4 to TRBJ1-1; 10 bases fit TRBD1. This CDR3 is 14 amino acids long. V was clipped by 5 bases and J by 5 bases; unmatched bases: 6. Germline V CDR1 and CDR2: SGHNT, YYREEE (reference sequence).

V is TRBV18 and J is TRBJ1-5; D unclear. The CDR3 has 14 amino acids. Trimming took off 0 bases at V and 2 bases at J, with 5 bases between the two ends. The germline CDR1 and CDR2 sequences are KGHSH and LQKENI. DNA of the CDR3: TGTGCCAGCTCACCACCAGTAGGCAATCAGCCCCAGCATTTT. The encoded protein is CASSPPVGNQPQHF.

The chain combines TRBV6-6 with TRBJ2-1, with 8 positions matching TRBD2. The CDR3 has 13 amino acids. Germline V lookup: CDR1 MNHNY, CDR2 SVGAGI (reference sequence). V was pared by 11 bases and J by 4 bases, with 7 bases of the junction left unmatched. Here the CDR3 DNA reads TGTGCCGCGGAGGGCGGGGGGTACAATGAGCAGTTCTTC. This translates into CAAEGGGYNEQFF.

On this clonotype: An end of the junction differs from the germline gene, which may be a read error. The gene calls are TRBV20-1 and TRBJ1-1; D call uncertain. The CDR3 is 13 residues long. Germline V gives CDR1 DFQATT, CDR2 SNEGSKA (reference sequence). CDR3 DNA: TGCGGTGCTAGAAACGGACCGAACACTGAAGCTTTCTTT. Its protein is CGARNGPNTEAFF.

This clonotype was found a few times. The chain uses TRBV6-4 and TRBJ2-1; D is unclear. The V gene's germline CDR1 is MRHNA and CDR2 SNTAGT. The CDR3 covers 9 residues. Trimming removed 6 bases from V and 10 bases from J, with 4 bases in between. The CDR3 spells CASRPEQFF. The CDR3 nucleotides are TGTGCCAGCAGGCCCGAGCAGTTCTTC.

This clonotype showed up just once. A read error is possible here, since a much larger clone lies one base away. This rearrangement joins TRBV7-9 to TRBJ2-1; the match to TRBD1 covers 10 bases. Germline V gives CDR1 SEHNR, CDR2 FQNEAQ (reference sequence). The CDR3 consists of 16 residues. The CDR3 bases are TGTGCCAGCAGCAACGGACAGGGGGACTCCTACAAAGAGCAGTTCTTC. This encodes CASSNGQGDSYKEQFF.

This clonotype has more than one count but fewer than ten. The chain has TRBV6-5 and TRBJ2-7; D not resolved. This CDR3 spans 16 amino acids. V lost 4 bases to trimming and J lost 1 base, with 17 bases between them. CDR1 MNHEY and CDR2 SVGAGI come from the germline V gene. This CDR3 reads CASSSLSRPHSYEQYF. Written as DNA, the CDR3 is TGTGCCAGCAGTTCTCTCTCCCGGCCCCATTCCTACGAGCAGTACTTC.

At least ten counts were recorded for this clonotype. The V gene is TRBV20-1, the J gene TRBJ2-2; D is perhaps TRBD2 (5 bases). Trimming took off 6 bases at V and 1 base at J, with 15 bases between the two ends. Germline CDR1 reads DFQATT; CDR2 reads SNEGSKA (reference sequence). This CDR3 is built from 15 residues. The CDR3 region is CSATDYRENTGELFF. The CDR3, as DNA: TGCAGTGCCACCGATTACCGGGAGAACACCGGGGAGCTGTTTTTT.

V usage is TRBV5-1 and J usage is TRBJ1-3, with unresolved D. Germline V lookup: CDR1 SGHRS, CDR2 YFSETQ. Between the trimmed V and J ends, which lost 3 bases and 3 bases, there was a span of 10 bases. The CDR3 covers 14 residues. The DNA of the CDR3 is TGCGCCAGCAGCTCCCCCGCCAATGGAAACACCATATATTTT. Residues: CASSSPANGNTIYF.

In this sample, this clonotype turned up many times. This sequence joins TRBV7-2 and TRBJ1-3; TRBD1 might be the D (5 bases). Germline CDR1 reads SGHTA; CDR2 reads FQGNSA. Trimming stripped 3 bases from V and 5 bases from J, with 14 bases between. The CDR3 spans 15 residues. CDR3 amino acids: CASSFRSDSRNTIYF. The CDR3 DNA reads TGTGCCAGCAGCTTTAGGTCCGACAGTAGAAACACCATATATTTT.

The CDR3 region is CASSKGEQETQYF. The CDR3 DNA is TGCGCCAGCAGCAAAGGGGAGCAAGAGACCCAGTACTTC. V is TRBV5-1 and J is TRBJ2-5; tentatively, D is TRBD1 or TRBD2 (5 bases each). Looked up from germline, CDR1 is SGHRS and CDR2 is YFSETQ. The germline V and J ends were trimmed by 4 bases and 2 bases, with 9 bases remaining between them. The CDR3 runs to 13 residues.

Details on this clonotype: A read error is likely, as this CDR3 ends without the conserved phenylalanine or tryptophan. DNA for the CDR3: TGTGCCAGTAGTTGGACTAGCCCGACGCTCCAGCAGTTCTCC. As protein: CASSWTSPTLQQFS. This sequence joins TRBV19 and TRBJ2-1; TRBD2 aligns across 8 bases. V shed 5 bases, J shed 11 bases, and the junction held 11 bases outside the gene matches. CDR1 and CDR2 (germline): LNHDA, SQIVND (reference sequence). This CDR3 has 14 residues.

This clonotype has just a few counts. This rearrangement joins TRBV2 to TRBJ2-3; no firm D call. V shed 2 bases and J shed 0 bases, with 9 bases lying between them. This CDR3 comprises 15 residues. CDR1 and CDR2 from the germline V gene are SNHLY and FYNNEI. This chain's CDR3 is CASSEHPTSTDTQYF. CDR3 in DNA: TGTGCCAGCAGTGAACACCCGACAAGCACAGATACGCAGTATTTT.

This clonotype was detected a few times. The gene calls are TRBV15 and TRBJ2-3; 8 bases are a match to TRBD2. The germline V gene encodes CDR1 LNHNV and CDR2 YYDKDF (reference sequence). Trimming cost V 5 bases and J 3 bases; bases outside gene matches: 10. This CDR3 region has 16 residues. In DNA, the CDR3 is TGTGCCACCAGCTCCATAGCGGGAAGGGCGACAGATACGCAGTATTTT. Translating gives CATSSIAGRATDTQYF.

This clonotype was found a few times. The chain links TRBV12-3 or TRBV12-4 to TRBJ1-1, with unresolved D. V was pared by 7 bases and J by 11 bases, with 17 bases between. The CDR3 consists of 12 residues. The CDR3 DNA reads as TGTGCCAGCATACGGGGTTACGAGCAGGCTTTCTTT. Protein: CASIRGYEQAFF.

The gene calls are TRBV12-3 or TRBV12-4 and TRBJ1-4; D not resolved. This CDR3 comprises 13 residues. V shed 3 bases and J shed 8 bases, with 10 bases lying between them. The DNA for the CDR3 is TGTGCCAGCAGTTTCGTCCTGAGGGAAAAACTGTTTTTT. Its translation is CASSFVLREKLFF.

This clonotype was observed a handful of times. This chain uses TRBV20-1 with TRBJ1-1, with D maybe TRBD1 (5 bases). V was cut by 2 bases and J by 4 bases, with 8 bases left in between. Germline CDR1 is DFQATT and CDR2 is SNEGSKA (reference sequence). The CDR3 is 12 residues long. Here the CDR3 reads CSARLGGTEAFF. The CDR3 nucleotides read TGCAGTGCTAGATTGGGGGGCACTGAAGCTTTCTTT.

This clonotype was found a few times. This CDR3 is CASLPRGRPGNTIYF. As DNA, the CDR3 is TGTGCCAGCCTTCCCCGGGGAAGGCCCGGAAACACCATATATTTT. The V call is TRBV12-3 or TRBV12-4, the J call TRBJ1-3; no clear D gene. V lost 8 bases to trimming and J lost 4 bases, with 18 bases between them. The CDR3 spans 15 residues.

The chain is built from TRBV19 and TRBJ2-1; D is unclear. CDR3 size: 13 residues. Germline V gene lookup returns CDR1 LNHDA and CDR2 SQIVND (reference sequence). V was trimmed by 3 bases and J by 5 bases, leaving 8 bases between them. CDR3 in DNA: TGTGCCAGTAGTATTCTAGACCACAATGAGCAGTTCTTC. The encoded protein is CASSILDHNEQFF.

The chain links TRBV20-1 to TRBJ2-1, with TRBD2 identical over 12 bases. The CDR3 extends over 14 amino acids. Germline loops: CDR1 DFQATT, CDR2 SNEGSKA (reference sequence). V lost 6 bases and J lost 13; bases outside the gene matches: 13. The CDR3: CSAVVQGTSGPQFF. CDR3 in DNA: TGCAGTGCGGTGGTGCAGGGGACTAGCGGGCCTCAGTTCTTC.

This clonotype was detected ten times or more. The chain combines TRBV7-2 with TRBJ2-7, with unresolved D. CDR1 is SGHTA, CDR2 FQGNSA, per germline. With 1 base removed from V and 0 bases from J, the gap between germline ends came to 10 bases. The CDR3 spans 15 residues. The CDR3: CASSLGLLSSYEQYF. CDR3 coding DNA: TGTGCCAGCAGCTTAGGACTCTTAAGCTCCTACGAGCAGTACTTC.

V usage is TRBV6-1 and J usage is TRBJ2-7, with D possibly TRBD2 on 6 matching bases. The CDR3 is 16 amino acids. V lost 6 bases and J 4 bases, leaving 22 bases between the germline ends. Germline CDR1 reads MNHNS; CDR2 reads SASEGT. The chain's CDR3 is CASRSTWSRGKYEQYF. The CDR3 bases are TGTGCCAGCAGATCCACCTGGTCGCGCGGGAAATACGAGCAGTACTTC.

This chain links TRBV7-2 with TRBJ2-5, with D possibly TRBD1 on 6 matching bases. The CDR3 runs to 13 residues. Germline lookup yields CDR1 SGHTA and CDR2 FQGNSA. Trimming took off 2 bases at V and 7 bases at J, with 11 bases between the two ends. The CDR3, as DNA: TGTGCCAGCAGCTTATACATGGGGGCGACCCAGTACTTC. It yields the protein CASSLYMGATQYF.

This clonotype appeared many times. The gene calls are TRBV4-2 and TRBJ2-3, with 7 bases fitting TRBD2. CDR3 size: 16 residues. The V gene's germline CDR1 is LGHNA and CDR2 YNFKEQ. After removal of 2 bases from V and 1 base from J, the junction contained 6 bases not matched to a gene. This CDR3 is CASSQLLGLGTDTQYF. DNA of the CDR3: TGTGCCAGCAGCCAACTCCTCGGACTAGGCACAGATACGCAGTATTTT.

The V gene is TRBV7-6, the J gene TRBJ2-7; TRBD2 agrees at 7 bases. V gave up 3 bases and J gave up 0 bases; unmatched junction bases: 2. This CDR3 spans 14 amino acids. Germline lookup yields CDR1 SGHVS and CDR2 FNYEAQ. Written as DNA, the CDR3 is TGTGCCAGCAGCTTGACTAGCCGCTCCTACGAGCAGTACTTC. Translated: CASSLTSRSYEQYF.